Below are 25 T cell receptor beta chains sequenced from a single sample in a study of human T cells and chemical hapten exposure. One entry per CDR3 protein, called by TCRdb with MiXCR from the RACE reads. The sample comprises some 77,000 distinct CDR3 sequences, over 9% of which are singletons, and 1.3% to 1.5% rests with the top ten. The time point: patch test 1, 2 weeks after DPC sensitization. Specified treatment: therapeutic diphenylcyclopropenone sensitization with weekly scalp DPC. The sequences come from whole blood, collected in connection with sensitization to the hapten diphenylcyclopropenone (DPC). The source is a woman in her forties or fifties with alopecia areata. Some clones in this sample may be carry-over from other donors' samples.

V usage is TRBV9 and J usage is TRBJ2-1; D is unresolved. Trimming removed 0 bases at V and 8 bases at J, with 12 bases between. The CDR3 has 14 amino acids. The V gene's germline CDR1 is SGDLS and CDR2 YYNGEE. For the CDR3, the DNA is TGTGCCAGCAGCGTAGGTGGTAGCCAGGATGAGCAGTTCTTC. As protein: CASSVGGSQDEQFF.

This clonotype occurred many times. The J gene is TRBJ2-7, the V gene TRBV5-1; D is undetermined. Trimming removed 4 bases from V and 6 bases from J, with 14 bases in between. This CDR3 has 13 amino acids. CDR1 and CDR2 (germline): SGHRS, YFSETQ. The CDR3 reads CASSHHIGTEQYF. CDR3 in DNA: TGCGCCAGCAGCCACCATATCGGAACCGAGCAGTACTTC.

The chain combines TRBV7-6 with TRBJ2-3; maybe TRBD1 (5 bases). V was trimmed by 1 base and J by 4 bases, leaving 9 bases between them. Germline CDR1 reads SGHVS; CDR2 reads FNYEAQ. The CDR3 contains 14 residues. The CDR3 spells CASSLGAGSDTQYF. Here the CDR3 DNA reads TGTGCCAGCAGCTTAGGGGCAGGGTCAGATACGCAGTATTTT. Together with reference TRBV7-6 and TRBJ2-3, the CDR3 gives the full variable domain: GAGVSQSPRYKVTKRGQDVALRCDPISGHVSLYWYRQALGQGPEFLTYFNYEAQQDKSGLPNDRFSAERPEGSISTLTIQRTEQRDSAMYRCASSLGAGSDTQYFGPGTRLTVL.

The V and J genes are TRBV5-1 and TRBJ1-2, with 7 bases aligning to TRBD1. The length of the CDR3 is 15 residues. Per the germline V gene, CDR1 is SGHRS and CDR2 is YFSETQ. V shed 3 bases, J shed 7 bases, and the junction held 12 bases outside the gene matches. The CDR3 DNA follows: TGCGCCAGCAGCTGGACAGGTGGTGCATCGAGTGGCTACACCTTC. It codes for CASSWTGGASSGYTF.

This clonotype was observed many times. The rearrangement uses TRBV6-5 and TRBJ1-4; TRBD1 is a possible D gene (5 bases). Germline values: CDR1 MNHEY, CDR2 SVGAGI. Deletions cut 6 bases from V and 0 bases from J, with 11 bases between. The CDR3 length is 15 residues. The CDR3 DNA reads as TGTGCCAGCAGGCGGGACGCAGCAACTAATGAAAAACTGTTTTTT. Translation gives CASRRDAATNEKLFF.

The chain carries TRBV29-1 and TRBJ2-3; TRBD1 agrees at 7 bases. This CDR3 contains 11 residues. The J segment lost 9 bases and the V segment lost 5 bases, leaving 5 bases of the junction unmatched. In germline, CDR1 is SQVTM, CDR2 ANQGSEA. The chain's CDR3 is CSVKGAGTQYF. CDR3 nucleotide sequence: TGCAGCGTTAAGGGGGCCGGGACGCAGTATTTT.

The chain is built from TRBV7-2 and TRBJ2-3; perhaps TRBD2 as D (7 bases). V lost 11 bases and J 1 base, leaving 16 bases between the germline ends. The CDR3 totals 14 residues. Per the germline V gene, CDR1 is SGHTA and CDR2 is FQGNSA. The CDR3 nucleotides read TGTGCCCTCTGGGGGGGCGGGCGCACAGATACGCAGTATTTT. Residues: CALWGGGRTDTQYF.

This chain uses TRBV18 with TRBJ1-1, with 8 bases matching TRBD1. J was trimmed by 2 bases and V by 5 bases; bases with no gene match: 7. The CDR3 length is 15 residues. Germline-derived CDR1 and CDR2 are KGHSH and LQKENI. The CDR3, as DNA: TGTGCCAGCTCAACCTACCAGGGGGCTAACACTGAAGCTTTCTTT. Its protein is CASSTYQGANTEAFF.

This chain links TRBV4-2 with TRBJ1-6, with D hard to call. The CDR3 runs 18 residues. Deletions cut 0 bases from V and 0 bases from J, with 12 bases between. The V gene's germline CDR1 is LGHNA and CDR2 YNFKEQ. The DNA for the CDR3 is TGTGCCAGCAGCCAAGACCCGGGAGCGAGCTCCTATAATTCACCCCTCCACTTT. Translated, it gives CASSQDPGASSYNSPLHF.

The CDR3 sequence: CASSHLAGVAPDTQYF. CDR3 in DNA: TGCGCCAGCAGCCACCTAGCGGGAGTAGCCCCAGATACGCAGTATTTT. This chain uses TRBV4-3 with TRBJ2-3, with 10 bases identical to TRBD2. CDR1 is LGHNA and CDR2 is YSLEER in the germline V gene. The CDR3 extends over 16 amino acids. V lost 3 bases, J lost 4 bases, and 7 bases stayed unmatched.

The chain links TRBV7-8 to TRBJ1-2, with unresolved D. Germline-derived CDR1 and CDR2 are SGHVS and FQNEAQ. Trimming removed 5 bases from V and 0 bases from J, with 10 bases in between. CDR3 size: 14 residues. The CDR3: CASSTLYANYGYTF. The CDR3 DNA sequence: TGTGCCAGCAGCACTCTATATGCTAACTATGGCTACACCTTC.

This clonotype was seen a handful of times. The rearrangement links TRBV3-1 to TRBJ2-7; no firm D call. In germline, CDR1 is LGHDT, CDR2 YNNKEL (reference sequence). Trimming cost V 1 base and J 0 bases, with 10 bases left between them. CDR3 length: 15 amino acids. CDR3 region: CASSQVLGTSYEQYF. CDR3 in DNA: TGTGCCAGCAGCCAAGTCCTTGGCACCTCCTACGAGCAGTACTTC.

This clonotype was counted a few times. V and J are TRBV6-5 and TRBJ2-7, with 12 nucleotides matching TRBD2. V trimming: 7 bases; J trimming: 5 bases; junction bases outside the gene matches: 9. The CDR3 is 15 residues long. Per the germline V gene, CDR1 is MNHEY and CDR2 is SVGAGI. CDR3 coding DNA: TGTGCCAGCACCAGCTGGACTAGCGGGAACCACGAGCAGTACTTC. It encodes CASTSWTSGNHEQYF.

V gene TRBV2 combines with J gene TRBJ2-1, with TRBD1 identical over 8 bases. This CDR3 region has 16 residues. CDR1 SNHLY and CDR2 FYNNEI come from the germline V gene. J lost 4 bases, V lost 6 bases, and 11 bases had no gene match. CDR3 nucleotides: TGTGCCAGCAGGGGAGGACAGGGAACAGGATACAATGAGCAGTTCTTC. This sequence encodes CASRGGQGTGYNEQFF.

This clonotype has at least ten counts. CDR3: CASSEGKGSTDTQYF. CDR3 coding DNA: TGCGCCAGCAGTGAGGGAAAAGGGAGCACAGATACGCAGTATTTT. The chain combines TRBV10-1 with TRBJ2-3; D is uncertain. The germline CDR1 and CDR2 sequences are WNHNN and SYGVQD (reference sequence). Trimming took off 2 bases at V and 0 bases at J, with 9 bases between the two ends. This CDR3 is built from 15 residues.

In this sample, this clonotype turned up many times. The J gene is TRBJ2-7, the V gene TRBV27; 7 bases are shared with TRBD1. After removal of 2 bases from V and 3 bases from J, the junction contained 7 bases not matched to a gene. Germline CDR1 and CDR2: MNHEY and SMNVEV (reference sequence). The CDR3 has 15 residues. CDR3 sequence (DNA): TGTGCCAGCAGTTTAAAAGGGGGCGGTTTCTACGAGCAGTACTTC. Protein sequence: CASSLKGGGFYEQYF.

J is TRBJ2-7 and V is TRBV6-1; 11 bases line up with TRBD2. Germline CDR1 reads MNHNS; CDR2 reads SASEGT. Unmatched junction bases numbered 4, after V lost 3 bases and J lost 3 bases. The CDR3 consists of 15 residues. The CDR3 region has the DNA TGTGCCAGCAGTGATAGACTAGCGGGGCACTACGAGCAGTACTTC. Translated, it gives CASSDRLAGHYEQYF.

V gene TRBV7-2 combines with J gene TRBJ1-1; a possible D gene is TRBD1 (6 bases). Germline V gene lookup returns CDR1 SGHTA and CDR2 FQGNSA. The V and J ends lost 5 bases and 1 base respectively, with 11 bases between them. The CDR3 sequence is 14 residues long. The CDR3 loop reads CASSLWTENTEAFF. CDR3 DNA sequence: TGTGCCAGCAGCCTCTGGACAGAGAACACTGAAGCTTTCTTT. Together with reference TRBV7-2 and TRBJ1-1, the CDR3 gives the full variable domain: GAGVSQSPSNKVTEKGKDVELRCDPISGHTALYWYRQSLGQGLEFLIYFQGNSAPDKSGLPSDRFSAERTGGSVSTLTIQRTQQEDSAVYLCASSLWTENTEAFFGQGTRLTVV.

The chain carries TRBV18 and TRBJ2-7, with 11 bases identical to TRBD1. J gave up 2 bases and V 0 bases, and 3 bases lay outside the gene matches. From germline, CDR1 is KGHSH and CDR2 LQKENI. CDR3 length: 16 amino acids. The CDR3 bases are TGTGCCAGCTCACCACCAGGACAGGGGGCAGCCTACGAGCAGTACTTC. Protein: CASSPPGQGAAYEQYF.

The chain carries TRBV7-6 and TRBJ2-1; a weak D match, TRBD2 (6 bases). CDR1 SGHVS and CDR2 FNYEAQ come from the germline V gene. The CDR3 extends over 16 amino acids. Trimming pared 1 base from V and 4 bases from J, leaving 14 bases between. CDR3 nucleotides: TGTGCCAGCAGCTTAGGGTCGGGAGCCAATTACAATGAGCAGTTCTTC. It yields the protein CASSLGSGANYNEQFF.

The chain joins TRBV6-1 to TRBJ2-5, with D unclear. From germline, CDR1 is MNHNS and CDR2 SASEGT. V lost 4 bases and J 5 bases, leaving 11 bases between the germline ends. The CDR3 runs to 13 residues. DNA for the CDR3: TGTGCCAGCAGTGGTACTGCGGTGGAGACCCAGTACTTC. This translates into CASSGTAVETQYF.

This clonotype came up a few times. The gene calls are TRBV10-3 and TRBJ2-7, with TRBD2 identical over 8 bases. The CDR3 has 14 amino acids. Losses at the gene ends were 3 bases for V and 1 base for J; bases not matched to a gene: 2. Germline V gene sequence: CDR1 ENHRY, CDR2 SYGVKD. The CDR3 here is CAISDREGSYEQYF. Written as DNA, the CDR3 is TGTGCCATCAGTGACCGGGAGGGTTCCTACGAGCAGTACTTC.

This clonotype has more than one count but fewer than ten. The genes are TRBV14 and TRBJ2-1; 8 positions agree with TRBD2. Trimming removed 0 bases from V and 6 bases from J; junction bases left unmatched: 7. The length of the CDR3 is 16 residues. The V gene's germline CDR1 is SGHDN and CDR2 FVKESK. CDR3 sequence reads: CASSQDGTRFSNEQFF. The CDR3 nucleotides are TGTGCCAGCAGCCAAGACGGGACTAGATTTAGCAATGAGCAGTTCTTC.

V gene TRBV18 combines with J gene TRBJ2-1; tentatively, D is TRBD2 (6 bases). V lost 6 bases and J 12 bases, leaving 21 bases between the germline ends. The CDR3 consists of 14 residues. Per germline, CDR1 KGHSH and CDR2 LQKENI. The CDR3 DNA follows: TGTGCCAGCTCCGACAGCGGGCCTACAATGGGGCAGTTCTTC. Translation: CASSDSGPTMGQFF.

The CDR3 here is CASSEQGASYEQYF. CDR3 nucleotide sequence: TGCGCCAGCAGCGAACAGGGGGCCTCCTACGAGCAGTACTTC. This sequence joins TRBV5-1 and TRBJ2-7, with TRBD1 matching over 9 bases. Looked up from germline, CDR1 is SGHRS and CDR2 is YFSETQ. Trimming cost V 4 bases and J 0 bases; bases outside gene matches: 2. The CDR3 has 14 amino acids.